The entry below describes one T cell receptor beta chain. This CDR3 comprises 14 residues. The V gene lost 5 bases and the J gene lost 11 bases, with 21 bases spanning the gap. CDR1 and CDR2 (germline): SGHVS, FQNEAQ. A second PCR of roughly 7 to 11 cycles used a sample-barcoded 5' primer and a J-beta primer mix. TCRdb called the 5' RACE reads again in MiXCR, with one record for every CDR3 protein. The sample carries more than 750,000 distinct CDR3 sequences, almost 30% recorded once. The record originates from a study of blood T cells in healthy people across ages. PBMCs numbering at least 7 million were isolated per sample. These data were also filed under a second study, of T cells of mothers and their children. From that second work: The study sampled three healthy Caucasian mothers and their six children. The authors added sample barcodes and 2-4 random nucleotides using the M1S primer of the second PCR.

Sequencing was done on a sample of blood. This chain uses TRBV7-8 with TRBJ2-5, with D unresolved. This clonotype was sampled from a woman aged 40 to 49 in good health. CDR3 coding DNA: TGTGCCAGCAGCCCAAGGGTTGGGGTTGGTGAGCAGTACTTC. Translation: CASSPRVGVGEQYF.